A selection of T cell receptor beta chains follows, all from one sample in a study of OX40 agonist ivuxolimab in advanced cancers. Profiled with immunoSEQ multiplex PCR; TCRdb holds only in-frame clones, not every one. The table includes about 76,000 clones, 89% detected once. Source: CD4+ or CD8+ T cells sorted from blood, taken in a trial of the OX40 agonist ivuxolimab. The receptors were gathered from an adult with an advanced solid tumor such as melanoma, head and neck, liver or kidney cancer. The CDR3 runs from the conserved cysteine through the conserved F or W. Fields, in order: D gene, V gene, CDR3 length, J gene, clone size, CDR3 protein, CDR3 DNA. The D gene is left open where the match is weak. For some rows the clone size is stated as once, few or many, or as a class when expanded; others skip it.

-	TRBV9	15	TRBJ1-6	few	CASSPLIESISPLHF	TGTGCCAGCAGCCCTCTCATAGAGTCAATTTCACCCCTCCACTTT
TRBD1	TRBV5-1	16	TRBJ2-2	-	CASSPGQGYGTGELFF	TGCGCCAGCAGCCCTGGACAGGGCTACGGCACCGGGGAGCTGTTTTTT
-	TRBV9	13	TRBJ2-1	-	CASSVVPGLEQFF	TGTGCCAGCAGCGTAGTACCGGGGCTTGAGCAGTTCTTC
-	TRBV30	13	TRBJ2-3	once	CAWSVIRQNTQYF	TGTGCCTGGAGTGTAATCCGACAGAATACGCAGTATTTT
-	TRBV9	14	TRBJ1-2	-	CASSPQGGGYGYTF	TGTGCCAGCAGCCCTCAGGGAGGGGGGTATGGCTACACCTTC
-	TRBV6-1	13	TRBJ2-3	-	CARARTRTDTQYF	TGTGCCAGAGCAAGGACTCGCACAGATACGCAGTATTTT
TRBD2	TRBV7-8	17	TRBJ2-3	-	CASSPGTSGRGADTQYF	TGTGCCAGCAGCCCCGGGACTAGCGGGAGGGGAGCAGATACGCAGTATTTT
-	TRBV4-1	15	TRBJ1-2	-	CASGTRGRNLDGYTF	TGCGCCAGCGGTACCAGGGGAAGGAATCTCGACGGCTACACCTTC
TRBD1	TRBV27	15	TRBJ1-5	-	CASRPDRQLYQPQHF	TGTGCCAGCAGACCGGACAGGCAACTTTATCAGCCCCAGCATTTT
TRBD1	TRBV27	15	TRBJ2-7	-	CASSFRTGSTYEQYF	TGTGCCAGCAGTTTTCGGACAGGGTCCACCTACGAGCAGTACTTC
-	TRBV5-1	15	TRBJ2-3	-	CASSLGEDGTDTQYF	TGCGCCAGCAGCTTGGGGGAAGACGGCACAGATACGCAGTATTTT
TRBD2	TRBV4-1	15	TRBJ2-3	-	CASSQGTSGTYTQYF	TGCGCCAGCAGCCAAGGGACTAGCGGGACGTATACGCAGTATTTT
-	TRBV13	17	TRBJ2-1	-	CASSPLPGTHLQREQFF	TGTGCCAGCAGCCCGCTTCCGGGGACCCACCTTCAGCGTGAGCAGTTCTTC
TRBD1	TRBV11-3	14	TRBJ2-7	-	CASSSDRGKYEQYF	TGTGCCAGCAGCTCGGACAGGGGGAAATACGAGCAGTACTTC
-	TRBV6-5	13	TRBJ1-2	-	CASTPREDYGYTF	TGTGCCAGCACCCCCAGGGAGGACTATGGCTACACCTTC
TRBD1	TRBV2	12	TRBJ2-1	-	CARGGQGGLNFF	TGTGCCAGAGGAGGACAGGGGGGCCTTAATTTCTTC
-	TRBV7-2	14	TRBJ2-3	-	CASSLSISTDTQYF	TGTGCCAGCAGCTTATCGATCAGCACAGATACGCAGTATTTT
TRBD1	TRBV6-6	15	TRBJ2-6	once	CASRIQGSGANVLTF	TGTGCCAGCAGAATACAGGGGTCTGGGGCCAACGTCCTGACTTTC
TRBD1	TRBV9	14	TRBJ2-3	-	CASSGQGNTDTQYF	TGTGCCAGCAGCGGACAGGGCAACACAGATACGCAGTATTTT
-	TRBV7-6	19	TRBJ2-6	-	CASSPRYRQASSGANVLTF	TGTGCCAGCAGCCCTAGATACCGACAGGCGAGCTCTGGGGCCAACGTCCTGACTTTC
TRBD1	TRBV9	15	TRBJ2-7	-	CASSVDPRGLYEQYF	TGTGCCAGCAGCGTCGACCCCAGGGGGCTCTACGAGCAGTACTTC
-	TRBV2	12	TRBJ2-5	-	CASRNDWETQYF	TGTGCCAGCAGAAACGATTGGGAGACCCAGTACTTC
-	TRBV2	14	TRBJ2-4	-	CASKGGLAKNIQYF	TGTGCCAGCAAGGGCGGTCTGGCCAAAAACATTCAGTACTTC
-	TRBV6-5	13	TRBJ1-2	once	CASSLRGIYGYTF	TGTGCCAGCAGTTTACGGGGAATCTATGGCTACACCTTC
-	TRBV2	16	TRBJ1-2	-	CASRQIGGRPNYGYTF	TGTGCCAGCAGACAAATAGGGGGGAGACCTAACTATGGCTACACCTTC
-	TRBV5-1	15	TRBJ1-3	-	CASSLEGWSGNTIYF	TGCGCCAGCAGCCTTGAAGGTTGGTCTGGAAACACCATATATTTT
-	TRBV28	15	TRBJ2-5	-	CASRSEGGIPETQYF	TGTGCCAGCAGGTCCGAAGGAGGGATCCCAGAGACCCAGTACTTC
-	TRBV7-2	15	TRBJ2-1	-	CASSFSTPRPSEQFF	TGTGCCAGCAGCTTCAGTACGCCTAGACCTTCCGAGCAGTTCTTC
-	TRBV28	14	TRBJ1-1	-	CASSNQGLGTEAFF	TGTGCCAGCAGTAATCAGGGGTTGGGCACTGAAGCTTTCTTT
-	TRBV5-1	15	TRBJ2-3	-	CASSLFGLAADTQYF	TGCGCCAGCAGCTTGTTTGGGCTAGCTGCGGATACGCAGTATTTT
TRBD1	TRBV29-1	14	TRBJ2-5	-	CSVTTGQGKETQYF	TGCAGCGTTACTACGGGACAGGGGAAAGAGACCCAGTACTTC
-	TRBV6-5	14	TRBJ1-2	-	CASSYRGEGYGYTF	TGTGCCAGCAGTTATCGGGGGGAGGGCTATGGCTACACCTTC
-	TRBV4-1	12	TRBJ1-2	-	CASSGTSYGYTF	TGCGCCAGCAGCGGAACCTCATATGGCTACACCTTC
-	TRBV29-1	14	TRBJ2-1	-	CSVTGRGNYNEQFF	TGCAGCGTTACAGGGCGGGGGAACTACAATGAGCAGTTCTTC
-	TRBV19	16	TRBJ2-6	-	CASTLDVGAGANVLTF	TGTGCCAGTACCCTCGACGTGGGGGCCGGGGCCAACGTCCTGACTTTC
-	TRBV7-3	16	TRBJ2-2	-	CASSSRPTGNTGELFF	TGTGCCAGCAGCTCCCGGCCGACTGGGAACACCGGGGAGCTGTTTTTT
TRBD2	TRBV7-3	14	TRBJ2-3	once	CATDSSGGASPQYF	TGTGCCACCGATTCTAGCGGGGGGGCTTCCCCGCAGTATTTT